This TCR beta chain was sequenced in a study of blood T cell repertoires in COVID-19. As originally analysed: Researchers report that nucleated cell counts were estimated from reference gene primer amplification. Sequencing used immunoSEQ multiplex PCR; TCRdb keeps in-frame clones, though not all of them. V and J calls and clone size follow that table, whereas D and trimming were derived from the DNA. The sample has about 280,000 clones; roughly 88% are singletons. J lost 2 bases, V lost 4 bases, and 9 bases had no gene match. The CDR3 is 17 residues long. Germline CDR1 reads SEHNR; CDR2 reads FQNEAQ (reference sequence).

This clonotype was sampled from a young man with active or convalescent COVID-19. Sequenced material: peripheral blood. The chain couples TRBV7-9 to TRBJ2-7, with TRBD2 matching 12 bases. CDR3 in DNA: TGTGCCAGCAGCTCCACGACTAGCGGGGGATCACCCTACGAGCAGTACTTC. Translating gives CASSSTTSGGSPYEQYF.